The 26 T cell receptor beta chains reported below all come from one sample, sequenced in a study of Ad26.COV2.S vaccination and SARS-CoV-2 variants. Treatment denoted: roughly 18 received Ad26.COV2.S at low or high dose, single or two shots; 5 received placebo; per-sample allocation not given. Following the first vaccine or placebo injection, samples were taken on day 63. The table came from immunoSEQ multiplex PCR; TCRdb's copy has only in-frame clones and leaves some out. The sample gives about 460,000 clones, 89% of which show up once; around 1.6% is in the top ten. Here the sequenced sample was peripheral blood, taken in a trial of Ad26.COV2.S vaccine versus placebo. These receptors all come from a person between 18 and 59 years old who received the Ad26.COV2.S COVID-19 vaccine or a placebo.

The table lists this clone with a few counts. This rearrangement joins TRBV9 to TRBJ2-6; D tentatively fits TRBD1 or TRBD2 (5 bases each). The CDR3 contains 17 residues. Germline V CDR1 and CDR2: SGDLS, YYNGEE. The V end lost 0 bases, the J end lost 4 bases, and 14 bases lay between the germline ends. In DNA, the CDR3 is TGTGCCAGCAGCGTAGGGGACGGCGCCCCAGGGGCCAACGTCCTGACTTTC. Protein product: CASSVGDGAPGANVLTF. Drawing the rest from reference TRBV9 and TRBJ2-6, the complete variable domain is DSGVTQTPKHLITATGQRVTLRCSPRSGDLSVYWYQQSLDQGLQFLIQYYNGEERAKGNILERFSAQQFPDLHSELNLSSLELGDSALYFCASSVGDGAPGANVLTFGAGSRLTVL.

This chain connects TRBV5-3 to TRBJ2-5; 12 nucleotides agree with TRBD2. TRBV5-3 is identified as an open reading frame with a role that is uncertain. This CDR3 is 17 amino acids long. V shed 4 bases and J 4 bases; nucleotides not matched to a gene: 11. The chain's CDR3 is CARSRGTSGRRRETQYF. In DNA form, the CDR3 reads TGTGCCAGAAGCCGAGGAACTAGCGGGAGGCGGCGAGAGACCCAGTACTTC.

The chain carries TRBV11-2 and TRBJ2-7; the D gene is possibly TRBD1 (5 bases). CDR3 size: 15 residues. Germline V gene sequence: CDR1 SGHAT, CDR2 FQNNGV. V shed 1 base and J shed 1 base, with 11 bases lying between them. CDR3 in DNA: TGTGCCAGCAGCTTAGGGCCAGGGTCATCCTACGAGCAGTACTTC. This gives the protein CASSLGPGSSYEQYF.

The CDR3 loop reads CASSLGYPGSYEQYF. CDR3 DNA sequence: TGTGCCAGCAGCTTGGGTTATCCCGGCTCCTACGAGCAGTACTTC. The V gene is TRBV5-6, the J gene TRBJ2-7, with D uncertain. V was shortened by 0 bases and J by 0 bases, with 10 bases between the two germline ends. Germline CDR1 SGHDT, CDR2 YYEEEE. The CDR3 length is 15 residues.

The rearrangement links TRBV18 to TRBJ2-2; D not resolved. The CDR3 has 12 residues. Germline V lookup: CDR1 KGHSH, CDR2 LQKENI. V was trimmed by 3 bases and J by 5 bases, leaving 4 bases between them. The CDR3 spells CASSPWTGELFF. The DNA of the CDR3 is TGTGCCAGCTCACCGTGGACCGGGGAGCTGTTTTTT.

The rearrangement joins TRBV14 to TRBJ2-7; perhaps TRBD1 as D (5 bases). V was shortened by 3 bases and J by 3 bases, with 15 bases between the two germline ends. Germline CDR1 is SGHDN and CDR2 is FVKESK. The CDR3 has 15 residues. The CDR3 spells CASSQVGHRIYEQYF. The CDR3 coding sequence is TGTGCCAGCAGCCAGGTCGGACACAGGATCTACGAGCAGTACTTC.

The sample holds a few counts of this clone. V is TRBV2 and J is TRBJ1-1; D unclear. Germline lookup yields CDR1 SNHLY and CDR2 FYNNEI. The CDR3 length is 15 residues. The V end lost 6 bases, the J end lost 4 bases, and 18 bases lay between the germline ends. DNA for the CDR3: TGTGCCAGCAGGGGGTATATCCTATCTGGCACTGAAGCTTTCTTT. This sequence encodes CASRGYILSGTEAFF. The full variable domain, with the rest looked up from reference TRBV2 and TRBJ1-1, is EPEVTQTPSHQVTQMGQEVILRCVPISNHLYFYWYRQILGQKVEFLVSFYNNEISEKSEIFDDQFSVERPDGSNFTLKIRSTKLEDSAMYFCASRGYILSGTEAFFGQGTRLTVV.

J is TRBJ2-2 and V is TRBV15, with a tentative D call TRBD2 (5 bases). The V gene's germline CDR1 is LNHNV and CDR2 YYDKDF (reference sequence). Trimming removed 8 bases from V and 6 bases from J, with 16 bases in between. The CDR3 loop spans 14 amino acids. CDR3 loop: CATQASRLAGELFF. DNA for the CDR3: TGTGCCACCCAAGCTAGCCGGTTGGCCGGGGAGCTGTTTTTT.

This clone was picked up one time. The chain employs TRBV30 and TRBJ1-2; a possible D gene is TRBD1 (5 bases). CDR3 length: 19 residues. Germline assignment: CDR1 GTSNPN and CDR2 SVGIG (reference sequence). V dropped 0 bases and J dropped 0 bases, with 23 bases sitting between them. The CDR3 DNA reads TGTGCCTGGAGTGTACGGGGCCGGAGCAGGGCATTAGCTAACTATGGCTACACCTTC. Protein product: CAWSVRGRSRALANYGYTF.

Only one count was recorded for this clone. This sequence joins TRBV12-3 or TRBV12-4 and TRBJ1-5; D gene ambiguous. The CDR3 extends over 13 amino acids. Trimming took 4 bases from V and 3 from J, leaving 7 bases between them. CDR3 sequence (DNA): TGTGCCAGCAGTTATCGGTTCAATCAGCCCCAGCATTTT. It yields the protein CASSYRFNQPQHF.

This clone came up a few times. This sequence joins TRBV5-6 and TRBJ1-1; the match to TRBD1 covers 8 bases. V dropped 4 bases and J dropped 1; count of bases not matched to a gene: 3. Germline V gene lookup returns CDR1 SGHDT and CDR2 YYEEEE. This CDR3 comprises 14 residues. CDR3 DNA sequence: TGTGCCAGCAGCGAGGGACAGGAGAACACTGAAGCTTTCTTT. Protein sequence: CASSEGQENTEAFF.

The rearrangement uses TRBV7-9 and TRBJ2-3; D is possibly TRBD1 or TRBD2 (6 bases each). The CDR3 spans 16 residues. The ends were cut back, 1 base at V and 0 bases at J, with 11 bases in the middle. The V gene's germline CDR1 is SEHNR and CDR2 FQNEAQ (reference sequence). The CDR3 bases are TGTGCCAGCAGCTTAGGTGGGGGGCCTAGCACAGATACGCAGTATTTT. This sequence encodes CASSLGGGPSTDTQYF.

The J gene is TRBJ2-4, the V gene TRBV6-5, with D tentatively TRBD1 (5 bases). V was pared by 6 bases and J by 2 bases, with 11 bases between. Germline lookup yields CDR1 MNHEY and CDR2 SVGAGI. The CDR3 loop spans 14 amino acids. Here the CDR3 reads CASRSTGSKNIQYF. The CDR3 DNA reads as TGTGCCAGCAGATCAACAGGATCCAAAAACATTCAGTACTTC.

This chain joins TRBV4-1 and TRBJ2-3; perhaps D is TRBD1 or TRBD2 (5 bases each). V was clipped by 0 bases and J by 8 bases, with 18 bases between them. The CDR3 runs to 16 residues. CDR1 and CDR2 (germline): MGHRA, YSYEKL. The DNA of the CDR3 is TGCGCCAGCAGCCAAGAAGGTCGAGGGGAACGGGTTACGCAGTATTTT. This codes for CASSQEGRGERVTQYF.

This rearrangement joins TRBV12-3 or TRBV12-4 to TRBJ1-2; D is undetermined. The CDR3 sequence is 12 residues long. V was clipped by 4 bases and J by 4 bases, with 7 bases between them. CDR3 amino acids: CASSYFSYGYTF. CDR3 sequence (DNA): TGTGCCAGCAGTTATTTCAGCTATGGCTACACCTTC.

Only one count was recorded for this clone. The V and J genes are TRBV4-2 and TRBJ1-5, with D unresolved. The CDR3 totals 14 residues. CDR1 and CDR2 (germline): LGHNA, YNFKEQ. V shed 1 base and J shed 7 bases, with 11 bases lying between them. The CDR3 loop is CASSQVTGRQPQHF. CDR3 nucleotide sequence: TGTGCCAGCAGCCAAGTAACGGGAAGGCAGCCCCAGCATTTT.

This clone was picked up one time. The chain recombines TRBV7-6 with TRBJ2-3; 7 bases fit TRBD1. This CDR3 region has 16 residues. Germline loops: CDR1 SGHVS, CDR2 FNYEAQ. V shed 5 bases, J shed 6 bases, and the junction held 14 bases outside the gene matches. The CDR3 reads CASSRRGQPSRDTQYF. CDR3 bases: TGTGCCAGCAGCCGCCGGGGACAGCCAAGTCGGGATACGCAGTATTTT.

The chain carries TRBV28 and TRBJ2-7; tentative D call: TRBD2 (6 bases). This CDR3 has 13 amino acids. Trimming pared 6 bases from V and 2 bases from J, leaving 11 bases between. CDR1 and CDR2 from the germline V gene are MDHEN and SYDVKM. DNA for the CDR3: TGTGCCAGCAGACTCGGGAGAGCCTACGAGCAGTACTTC. Protein sequence: CASRLGRAYEQYF.

The V gene is TRBV12-3 or TRBV12-4, the J gene TRBJ2-3, with TRBD1 matching 9 bases. The length of the CDR3 is 13 residues. V dropped 9 bases and J dropped 7; count of bases not matched to a gene: 8. Here the CDR3 DNA reads TGTGCCAGTCCGGGACAGGGTCTTAATACGCAGTATTTT. The encoded protein is CASPGQGLNTQYF.

The sample holds one count of this clone. The J gene is TRBJ1-3, the V gene TRBV2, with D possibly being TRBD1 (6 bases). The CDR3 is made up of 15 amino acids. Germline-derived CDR1 and CDR2 are SNHLY and FYNNEI. Trimming stripped 6 bases from V and 2 bases from J, with 14 bases between. In DNA, the CDR3 is TGTGCCAGCAGGTTACGACAGGAAACTGGAAACACCATATATTTT. Amino acid sequence: CASRLRQETGNTIYF.

For this clone: In the same sample, other DNA sequences code for this CDR3. V usage is TRBV9 and J usage is TRBJ1-1, with D unclear. Trimming cost V 0 bases and J 1 base, with 4 bases left between them. Germline lookup yields CDR1 SGDLS and CDR2 YYNGEE. CDR3 length: 13 residues. Here the CDR3 reads CASSVDENTEAFF. CDR3 DNA sequence: TGTGCCAGCAGCGTAGACGAGAACACTGAAGCTTTCTTT.

The rearrangement uses TRBV7-9 and TRBJ2-7; 11 nucleotides align to TRBD2. The junction had 2 bases not matched to a gene; V was cut back by 1 base and J by 3 bases. This CDR3 contains 15 residues. Germline CDR1 is SEHNR and CDR2 is FQNEAQ (reference sequence). CDR3 region: CASSLGLAGYYEQYF. The CDR3, as DNA: TGTGCCAGCAGCTTAGGACTAGCGGGATACTACGAGCAGTACTTC.

The chain employs TRBV6-6 and TRBJ2-3, with 7 positions matching TRBD2. The CDR3 spans 15 residues. V was pared by 5 bases and J by 0 bases, with 5 bases of the junction left unmatched. The germline V gene encodes CDR1 MNHNY and CDR2 SVGAGI (reference sequence). CDR3 bases: TGTGCCAGCAGTGACGGACTAGGAAGCACAGATACGCAGTATTTT. This encodes CASSDGLGSTDTQYF.

The chain combines TRBV11-3 with TRBJ2-5; D is uncertain. Per the germline V gene, CDR1 is SGHNT and CDR2 is YENEEA. V was trimmed by 7 bases and J by 2 bases, leaving 14 bases between them. This CDR3 has 14 residues. The CDR3 sequence is CASTRLGQQETQYF. The CDR3 DNA sequence: TGTGCCAGCACCCGACTCGGGCAGCAAGAGACCCAGTACTTC.

This sequence joins TRBV3-1 (or the pseudogene TRBV3-2) and TRBJ2-3; D is possibly TRBD2 (6 bases). The CDR3 loop spans 15 amino acids. Trimming left V 0 bases short and J 0 bases short, with 7 bases between. CDR1 is LGHDT and CDR2 is YNNKEL in the germline V gene (reference sequence). In nucleotides, the CDR3 is TGTGCCAGCAGCCAAGAAGGGACTAGCACAGATACGCAGTATTTT. This encodes CASSQEGTSTDTQYF.

As regards this clone: A junction boundary mismatches the germline segment, possibly from a read error. This chain uses TRBV7-7 with TRBJ2-2; D remains ambiguous. The CDR3 runs to 16 residues. CDR1 is SSHAT and CDR2 is FNYEAQ in the germline V gene (reference sequence). The CDR3: CASSPSRAGNTGELFF. The DNA of the CDR3 is TGTGCTAGCAGCCCCAGTCGTGCAGGGAACACCGGGGAGCTGTTTTTT.